Included here is one TCR beta chain sequence, with context. Its target antigen remains unknown. No per-base quality is available; no much larger clone lies one base away. The sample belongs to a study of breast tumors, draining lymph nodes, adjacent tissues (dated by TCRdb to 2016 to 2018). With respect to the entire study: The study compared TCR beta repertoires across tumor, adjacent nontumor tissue and axillary lymph nodes from breast cancer patients. In human breast cancer, the study set out to evaluate how tumor, surrounding tissue and draining lymph node repertoires relate to one another and whether T cells may move between these sites. What the work shows at the level of the full study, not this receptor alone: The data were considered consistent with the idea that most tumor T cells come from the lymph node and then expand in tumor tissue. The similarity between tumor and nontumor tissue repertoires was significantly greater in luminal-like breast cancer than in basal-like breast cancer. Tumors showed preferential V and J gene usage, and their T-cell repertoire diversity fell below that of lymph nodes yet above that of nontumor tissue. The study presented the conclusion that tumor T cells originate in lymph nodes as consistent with a hypothesis, not as something directly demonstrated.

V sheds 4 bases and J sheds 5 bases, leaving 17 bases between their ends. CDR1 and CDR2 are read off the germline V gene (reference sequence) as MNHEY and SMNVEV. From its cysteine to its phenylalanine, the CDR3 spans 15 amino acids. The entry retains the CDR3 DNA only, 45 bases that are in frame from base 1. The listed sequencing device is Illumina HiSeq 2000. TCR beta chain libraries were generated through multiplex PCR amplification. High-throughput sequencing was used to analyze the amplified TCR beta chain products. The public reads were reprocessed in TCRdb via fastp at Q25 and MiXCR, keeping in-frame beta chains. Identical CDR3 protein sequences are pooled into one entry, listed with their most common genes and DNA. In all, the sample holds about 66,000 distinct CDR3 sequences, and 40% to 45% of those were seen once. Jointly, the top ten make up roughly 9.1% of the sample.

The TCR sequence derives from a female donor with breast cancer. Some clones in this sample may be carry-over from other donors' samples. Here the chain combines TRBV27 and TRBJ1-2, and possibly TRBD1, on 6 matching bases. The sequencing input was breast tumor tissue. The DNA sequence is as follows: TGTGCCAGCAGTTCAACCGGACAGCTCGGATATGGCTACACCTTC. Its protein product is CASSSTGQLGYGYTF.